The 20 T cell receptor beta chains below come from one sample, sequenced in a study of graft-versus-host responses after intestinal transplantation. These receptors have no known antigen. TCRdb keeps only in-frame clones here, not all; method: immunoSEQ multiplex PCR. Of 85,000 to 100,000 clones in the sample, 85% to 95% were seen once. The input for sequencing was unstimulated CD8+ T cells sorted from spleen or lymph node cells, taken before transplant. The receptors shown here come from a human donor who was the organ donor for an intestinal transplant.

The gene calls are TRBV9 and TRBJ2-7, with D tentatively TRBD2 (8 bases). The CDR3 sequence is 15 residues long. Germline V gene sequence: CDR1 SGDLS, CDR2 YYNGEE. The ends were cut back, 4 bases at V and 0 bases at J, with 14 bases in the middle. The CDR3 is CASSTGGDSSYEQYF. Written as DNA, the CDR3 is TGTGCCAGCAGCACGGGGGGGGACAGCTCCTACGAGCAGTACTTC. The full variable domain, in which reference TRBV9 and TRBJ2-7 provide the parts outside the CDR3, is DSGVTQTPKHLITATGQRVTLRCSPRSGDLSVYWYQQSLDQGLQFLIQYYNGEERAKGNILERFSAQQFPDLHSELNLSSLELGDSALYFCASSTGGDSSYEQYFGPGTRLTVT.

This chain uses TRBV6-1 with TRBJ2-7; TRBD1 might be the D (5 bases). The CDR3 is 12 residues long. Germline V lookup: CDR1 MNHNS, CDR2 SASEGT. Trimming took 3 bases from V and 5 from J, leaving 8 bases between them. For the CDR3, the DNA is TGTGCCAGCAGTGACTGGGGCGACGAGCAGTACTTC. Its translation is CASSDWGDEQYF.

The chain has TRBV2 and TRBJ2-2, with 8 positions matching TRBD2. V dropped 5 bases and J dropped 8; count of bases not matched to a gene: 4. The CDR3 is made up of 13 amino acids. Germline loops: CDR1 SNHLY, CDR2 FYNNEI. The CDR3 DNA reads TGTGCCAGCAGTAGCGGGGGCGCGGGGGAGCTGTTTTTT. As protein: CASSSGGAGELFF.

This clone appeared a few times. J is TRBJ2-5 and V is TRBV30; a possible D gene is TRBD2 (6 bases). CDR1 is GTSNPN, CDR2 SVGIG, per germline (reference sequence). V was cut by 4 bases and J by 0 bases, with 6 bases left in between. The length of the CDR3 is 12 residues. The CDR3 sequence: CAWTGDQETQYF. The CDR3, as DNA: TGTGCCTGGACGGGGGACCAAGAGACCCAGTACTTC.

The chain uses TRBV6-5 and TRBJ1-5, with 7 bases that match TRBD1. V was clipped by 5 bases and J by 4 bases; unmatched bases: 5. The CDR3 length is 14 residues. CDR1 is MNHEY and CDR2 is SVGAGI in the germline V gene. This CDR3 reads CASSASGGNQPQHF. CDR3 coding DNA: TGTGCCAGCAGTGCCTCAGGGGGGAATCAGCCCCAGCATTTT.

The J gene is TRBJ2-3, the V gene TRBV11-2; 14 positions match TRBD2. J was trimmed by 6 bases and V by 4 bases; bases with no gene match: 9. Germline CDR1 and CDR2: SGHAT and FQNNGV. The CDR3 sequence is 17 residues long. This chain's CDR3 is CASSSSRLAGGLDTQYF. The CDR3 region has the DNA TGTGCCAGCAGCTCGTCTCGACTAGCGGGGGGGCTGGATACGCAGTATTTT.

The chain uses TRBV2 and TRBJ1-1; maybe TRBD1 (6 bases). V was clipped by 5 bases and J by 10 bases, with 17 bases between them. The CDR3 runs to 13 residues. Germline V gene data show CDR1 as SNHLY and CDR2 as FYNNEI. In DNA, the CDR3 is TGTGCCAGCAGTCAACCAGGGGAGGGTGGAGCTTTCTTT. Translated: CASSQPGEGGAFF.

V usage is TRBV4-1 and J usage is TRBJ2-7, with a possible D match to TRBD1 (6 bases). This CDR3 region has 14 residues. V lost 4 bases and J 4 bases, leaving 14 bases between the germline ends. Germline lookup yields CDR1 MGHRA and CDR2 YSYEKL. CDR3 amino acids: CASSLEDSSYEQYF. DNA of the CDR3: TGCGCCAGCAGCCTCGAGGACAGCTCATACGAGCAGTACTTC.

The chain links TRBV4-1 to TRBJ2-1; TRBD1 is a possible D gene (5 bases). The V end lost 0 bases, the J end lost 8 bases, and 14 bases lay between the germline ends. Germline loops: CDR1 MGHRA, CDR2 YSYEKL. The length of the CDR3 is 15 residues. CDR3 amino acids: CASSQDRPGYDEQFF. CDR3 DNA sequence: TGCGCCAGCAGCCAAGATCGGCCAGGGTATGATGAGCAGTTCTTC.

This rearrangement joins TRBV28 to TRBJ1-5, with no clear D. The CDR3 contains 15 residues. Germline lookup yields CDR1 MDHEN and CDR2 SYDVKM. Trimming left V 5 bases short and J 4 bases short, with 15 bases between. The CDR3 region is CASSPAAGPNQPQHF. For the CDR3, the DNA is TGTGCCAGCAGTCCAGCTGCAGGTCCTAATCAGCCCCAGCATTTT.

The V call is TRBV4-1, the J call TRBJ2-1; D may be TRBD2 (6 bases). CDR1 is MGHRA and CDR2 is YSYEKL in the germline V gene. This CDR3 contains 17 residues. Between the trimmed V and J ends, which lost 1 base and 4 bases, there was a span of 17 bases. The CDR3 loop reads CASSQGLAVRMYNEQFF. As DNA, the CDR3 is TGCGCCAGCAGCCAAGGATTAGCGGTTCGCATGTACAATGAGCAGTTCTTC.

The V gene is TRBV6-6, the J gene TRBJ2-1; possible D gene TRBD1, 6 bases. The CDR3 is made up of 14 amino acids. V was trimmed by 7 bases and J by 0 bases, leaving 10 bases between them. Germline V gene data show CDR1 as MNHNY and CDR2 as SVGAGI (reference sequence). CDR3 sequence reads: CASIDRSSYNEQFF. As DNA, the CDR3 is TGTGCCAGCATAGACAGGAGCTCCTACAATGAGCAGTTCTTC.

The genes are TRBV30 and TRBJ2-3; D perhaps matches TRBD1 (6 bases). The germline gives CDR1 GTSNPN, CDR2 SVGIG (reference sequence). The CDR3 is 12 residues long. Trimming left V 7 bases short and J 2 bases short, with 10 bases between. For the CDR3, the DNA is TGTGCCTTCTGGGACATCACAGATACGCAGTATTTT. As protein: CAFWDITDTQYF.

The gene calls are TRBV5-6 and TRBJ1-1, with D possibly matching TRBD1 (6 bases). The CDR3 sequence is 14 residues long. CDR1 and CDR2 from the germline V gene are SGHDT and YYEEEE. V was pared by 2 bases and J by 5 bases, with 13 bases between. CDR3 sequence reads: CASSFAQGWTEAFF. The CDR3 coding sequence is TGTGCCAGCAGCTTTGCCCAGGGGTGGACTGAAGCTTTCTTT.

This chain links TRBV5-5 with TRBJ1-4, with D maybe TRBD1 (6 bases). This CDR3 comprises 15 residues. Germline CDR1 SGHKS, CDR2 YYEKEE (reference sequence). V lost 4 bases and J lost 11, with 21 bases in between. CDR3: CASSPSGGASGKLFF. DNA for the CDR3: TGTGCCAGCAGCCCGTCGGGGGGGGCAAGTGGGAAACTGTTTTTT.

The gene calls are TRBV11-2 and TRBJ2-3; TRBD1 agrees at 10 bases. Unmatched junction bases numbered 12, after V lost 9 bases and J lost 6 bases. The length of the CDR3 is 15 residues. Germline V gene sequence: CDR1 SGHAT, CDR2 FQNNGV. The CDR3 sequence: CASWGQGILGDTQYF. Here the CDR3 DNA reads TGTGCCAGTTGGGGACAGGGGATTCTGGGGGATACGCAGTATTTT.

The V gene is TRBV23-1, the J gene TRBJ1-6, with D tentatively TRBD1 (5 bases). TRBV23-1 is identified as an open reading frame with a role that is uncertain. V dropped 1 base and J dropped 1 base, with 23 bases sitting between them. The CDR3 has 21 residues. The CDR3 protein is CASSQLYPPKGRVSYNSPLHF. The DNA of the CDR3 is TGCGCCAGCAGTCAATTATATCCCCCCAAGGGCAGGGTATCCTATAATTCACCCCTCCACTTT.

The V gene is TRBV23-1, the J gene TRBJ1-6; TRBD1 might be the D (5 bases). TRBV23-1 has ORF status, its function being uncertain. V was clipped by 4 bases and J by 5 bases, with 9 bases between them. The CDR3 contains 14 residues. CDR3 sequence: CASSPPGNNSPLHF. In nucleotides, the CDR3 is TGCGCCAGCAGTCCCCCAGGGAATAATTCACCCCTCCACTTT.

The chain carries TRBV7-9 and TRBJ1-2; no clear D. Trimming left V 3 bases short and J 8 bases short, with 10 bases between. Germline values: CDR1 SEHNR, CDR2 FQNEAQ (reference sequence). CDR3 length: 12 residues. The CDR3 nucleotides read TGTGCCAGCAGCTTGGGAGATAAGGGCTACACCTTC. This sequence encodes CASSLGDKGYTF.

The chain has TRBV7-9 and TRBJ2-1; D not certain. Trimming shortened V by 1 base and J by 5 bases, and 21 bases separated the two germline ends. The CDR3 runs 18 residues. The germline CDR1 and CDR2 sequences are SEHNR and FQNEAQ (reference sequence). The CDR3 DNA follows: TGTGCCAGCAGCTTAGATGAACCCACTCTCCCCATACACAATGAGCAGTTCTTC. It encodes CASSLDEPTLPIHNEQFF.